The text below deals with one T cell receptor (beta chain). Its antigen remains unidentified. This entry comes from a study of T cells after posttransplantation cyclophosphamide. Profiled with immunoSEQ multiplex PCR; TCRdb holds only in-frame clones, not every one. The sample consists of about 24,000 clones, more than 75% of them appearing once. Broader study findings: Blood and skin or GI T cell repertoires showed limited TRB overlap. Recipient CMV seropositivity and CMV reactivation strongly tracked TRB clonality.

The clonotype comes from a woman aged 60-75 years with a blood cancer, CMV-positive, and with a related stem cell donor. The sequencing input was PBMCs.

DNA for the CDR3: TGCAGCTTTAGGACTAGCGGGAGGGATGAGCAGTTCTTC. Translated, it gives CSFRTSGRDEQFF. The chain combines TRBV29-1 with TRBJ2-1, with 15 bases fitting TRBD2. CDR1 is SQVTM and CDR2 is ANQGSEA in the germline V gene. With 8 bases clipped from V and 8 bases from J, the junction kept 4 bases outside the gene matches. The CDR3 is 13 amino acids.